These T cell receptor beta chains were read from a single sample in a study of T cells after yellow fever vaccination. MiXCR, run by TCRdb on the 5' RACE reads, gives a single entry per CDR3 protein. The data contain under 70,000 distinct CDR3 sequences, approximately 7% of them singletons. This specimen consisted of CD8+ T cells sorted from PBMCs, obtained on the day of the first yellow fever vaccination. These receptors all come from a man aged 18-30 years who received the YFV17D yellow fever vaccine. Both conserved end residues are part of each CDR3. Clone size is given for some rows only: seen once, a few or many times, or a class if the clone is expanded.

>many|TRBV28|TRBJ2-5
CASSVWGTGEETQYF
>-|TRBV24-1|TRBJ2-1
CATSAGRLADEPSYNEQFF
>-|TRBV6-1|TRBJ2-5
CASSEDRDQETQYF
>many|TRBV7-9|TRBJ2-5
CASSPWTSGETKETQYF
>many|TRBV27|TRBJ2-2
CASTGTANTGELFF
>many|TRBV4-3|TRBJ1-3
CASSFAIEDSGNTIYF
>many|TRBV11-2|TRBJ2-1
CASSGQEFHEQFF
>many|TRBV14|TRBJ2-1
CASSQVRGGRYNEQFF
>-|TRBV7-3|TRBJ2-3
CASSLTVARSTDTQYF
>many|TRBV9|TRBJ2-1
CASSVRLAGRSNEQFF
>few|TRBV6-6|TRBJ1-1
CASRMTVNTEAFF
>-|TRBV5-6|TRBJ1-2
CASSWTGDYGYTF
>-|TRBV2|TRBJ2-1
CASSPLGGFRDRVDEQFF
>many|TRBV29-1|TRBJ2-5
CSVEEGSETQYF
>few|TRBV25-1|TRBJ2-5
CASSGDSQETQYF
>many|TRBV7-9|TRBJ2-7
CASRGGSYEQYF
>many|TRBV11-1|TRBJ1-1
CASSHLWIFRWNTEAFF
>-|TRBV7-2|TRBJ2-1
CASSLERGPYNEQFF
>few|TRBV12-3/TRBV12-4|TRBJ2-7
CASSSDTTLYEQYF
>few|TRBV11-2|TRBJ1-4
CASSPRFGGGEKLFF